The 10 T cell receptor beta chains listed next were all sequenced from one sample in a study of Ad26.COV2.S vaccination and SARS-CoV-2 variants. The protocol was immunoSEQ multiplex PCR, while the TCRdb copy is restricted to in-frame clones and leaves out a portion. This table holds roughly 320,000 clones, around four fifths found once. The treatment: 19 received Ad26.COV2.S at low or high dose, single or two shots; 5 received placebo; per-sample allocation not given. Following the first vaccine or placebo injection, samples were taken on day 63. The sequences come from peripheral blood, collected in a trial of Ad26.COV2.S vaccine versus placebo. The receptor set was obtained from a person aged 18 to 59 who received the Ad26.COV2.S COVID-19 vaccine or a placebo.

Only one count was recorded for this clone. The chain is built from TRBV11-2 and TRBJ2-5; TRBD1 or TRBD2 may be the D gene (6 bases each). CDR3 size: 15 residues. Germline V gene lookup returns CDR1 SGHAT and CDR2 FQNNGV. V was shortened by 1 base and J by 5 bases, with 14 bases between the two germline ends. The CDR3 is CASSLVRTGAETQYF. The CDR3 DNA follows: TGTGCCAGCAGCTTAGTTAGAACGGGGGCCGAGACCCAGTACTTC. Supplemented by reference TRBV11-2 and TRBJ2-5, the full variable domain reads EAGVAQSPRYKIIEKRQSVAFWCNPISGHATLYWYQQILGQGPKLLIQFQNNGVVDDSQLPKDRFSAERLKGVDSTLKIQPAKLEDSAVYLCASSLVRTGAETQYFGPGTRLLVL.

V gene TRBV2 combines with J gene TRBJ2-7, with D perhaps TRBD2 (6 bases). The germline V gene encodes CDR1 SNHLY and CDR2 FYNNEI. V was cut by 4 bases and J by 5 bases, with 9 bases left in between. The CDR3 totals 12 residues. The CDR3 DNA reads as TGTGCCAGCAGTGGGAGGGAAAACGAGCAGTACTTC. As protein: CASSGRENEQYF.

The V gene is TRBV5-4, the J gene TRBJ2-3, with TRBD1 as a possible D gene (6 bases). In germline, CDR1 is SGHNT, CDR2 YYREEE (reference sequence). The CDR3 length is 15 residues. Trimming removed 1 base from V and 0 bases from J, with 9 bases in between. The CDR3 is CASSLWTDSTDTQYF. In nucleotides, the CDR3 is TGTGCCAGCAGCTTGTGGACAGATAGCACAGATACGCAGTATTTT. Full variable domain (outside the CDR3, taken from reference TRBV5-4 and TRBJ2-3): ETGVTQSPTHLIKTRGQQVTLRCSSQSGHNTVSWYQQALGQGPQFIFQYYREEENGRGNFPPRFSGLQFPNYSSELNVNALELDDSALYLCASSLWTDSTDTQYFGPGTRLTVL.

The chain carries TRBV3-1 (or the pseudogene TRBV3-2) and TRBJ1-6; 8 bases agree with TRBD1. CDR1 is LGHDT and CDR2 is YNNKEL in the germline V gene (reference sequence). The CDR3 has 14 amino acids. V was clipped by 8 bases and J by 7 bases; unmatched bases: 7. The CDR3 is CASGQGAGNSPLHF. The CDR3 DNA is TGTGCCAGCGGTCAGGGGGCCGGGAATTCACCCCTCCACTTT.

CDR3 amino acids: CASSEGPLQYF. The DNA of the CDR3 is TGTGCCAGCAGTGAAGGGCCACTTCAGTACTTC. The chain combines TRBV6-1 with TRBJ2-4; D remains unclear. CDR1 is MNHNS, CDR2 SASEGT, per germline. This CDR3 contains 11 residues. Trimming cost V 1 base and J 11 bases, with 6 bases left between them.

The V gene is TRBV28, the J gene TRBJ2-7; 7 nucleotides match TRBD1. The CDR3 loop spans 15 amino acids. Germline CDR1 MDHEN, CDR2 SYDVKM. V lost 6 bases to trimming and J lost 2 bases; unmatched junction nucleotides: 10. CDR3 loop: CASSFGTERPYEQYF. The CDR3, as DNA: TGTGCCAGCAGCTTCGGGACAGAGAGGCCCTACGAGCAGTACTTC.

In DNA form, the CDR3 reads TGTGCCACCAGTGTTAATAGCGGGGGGGCCAGGGATGAGCAGTTCTTC. Amino acid sequence: CATSVNSGGARDEQFF. The rearrangement links TRBV24-1 to TRBJ2-1, with TRBD2 matching over 11 bases. The J segment lost 8 bases and the V segment lost 5 bases, leaving 10 bases of the junction unmatched. The CDR3 is 16 amino acids. In germline, CDR1 is KGHDR, CDR2 SFDVKD.

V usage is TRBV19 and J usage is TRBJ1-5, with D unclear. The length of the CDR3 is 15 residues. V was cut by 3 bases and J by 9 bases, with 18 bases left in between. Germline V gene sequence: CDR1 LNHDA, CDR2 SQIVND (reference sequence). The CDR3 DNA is TGTGCCAGTAGTATTAGGTTTCAGGACTCGGGGCCCCAGCATTTT. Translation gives CASSIRFQDSGPQHF.

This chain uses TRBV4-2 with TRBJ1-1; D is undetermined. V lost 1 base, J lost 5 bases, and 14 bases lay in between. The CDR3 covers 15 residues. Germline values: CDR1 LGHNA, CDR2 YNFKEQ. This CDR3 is CASSQVRVRDTEAFF. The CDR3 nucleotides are TGTGCCAGCAGCCAAGTTCGGGTCCGGGATACTGAAGCTTTCTTT.

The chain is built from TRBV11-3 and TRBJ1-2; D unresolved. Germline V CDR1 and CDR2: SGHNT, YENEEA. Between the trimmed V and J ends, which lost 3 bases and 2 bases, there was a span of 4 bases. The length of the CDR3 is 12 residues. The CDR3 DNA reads TGTGCCAGCAGCTTCCTCAACTATGGCTACACCTTC. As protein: CASSFLNYGYTF.